The 20 T cell receptor beta chains given below trace back to one sample, sequenced in a study of T cell repertoires in cytomegalovirus infection. TCRdb re-called the reads with MiXCR, one entry per CDR3 protein. The sample has approximately 500,000 distinct CDR3 sequences; approximately 15% are singletons. Sequencing was done on a sample of CD8+ T cells from PBMCs. The receptors derive from a human donor in good health (CMV status not recorded). Some clones in this sample may be carry-over from other donors' samples.

V gene TRBV6-5 combines with J gene TRBJ1-5, with D uncertain. Between the trimmed V and J ends, which lost 6 bases and 2 bases, there was a span of 11 bases. Germline V gives CDR1 MNHEY, CDR2 SVGAGI. The CDR3 sequence is 14 residues long. For the CDR3, the DNA is TGTGCCAGCAGCACAAGGTCGGGCAATCAGCCCCAGCATTTT. As protein: CASSTRSGNQPQHF.

This clonotype was seen at least ten times. This clone may be a read error of a much larger clone one base away. CDR3 nucleotide sequence: TGTGCCAGCAGCTTAGGGGAGGGCACAGATACGCAGTATTTT. This sequence encodes CASSLGEGTDTQYF. The chain has TRBV11-2 and TRBJ2-3; a weak D match, TRBD2 (6 bases). The CDR3 is made up of 14 amino acids. Trimming removed 1 base at V and 1 base at J, with 6 bases between. In germline, CDR1 is SGHAT, CDR2 FQNNGV.

This clonotype appeared a few times. The chain recombines TRBV6-5 with TRBJ2-2, with 13 bases matching TRBD2. This CDR3 is 15 amino acids long. The germline V gene has CDR1 MNHEY and CDR2 SVGAGI. Trimming cost V 5 bases and J 6 bases; bases outside gene matches: 3. In DNA, the CDR3 is TGTGCCAGCAGTGTGGGACTAGCGGGGTCCGGGGAGCTGTTTTTT. Protein sequence: CASSVGLAGSGELFF.

This clonotype was recorded many times. The chain recombines TRBV7-6 with TRBJ1-1; no reliable D call. This CDR3 region has 12 residues. Germline values: CDR1 SGHVS, CDR2 FNYEAQ. Trimming left V 2 bases short and J 8 bases short, with 9 bases between. The CDR3 DNA reads as TGTGCCAGCAGCTTAAAGGATCGAGAAGCTTTCTTT. Translated: CASSLKDREAFF.

This clonotype appeared a few times. The chain couples TRBV3-1 to TRBJ1-6, with D possibly being TRBD1 (5 bases). The CDR3 runs to 18 residues. The germline V and J ends were trimmed by 3 bases and 3 bases, with 18 bases remaining between them. The V gene's germline CDR1 is LGHDT and CDR2 YNNKEL (reference sequence). The CDR3 sequence: CASSHLRDPGIYNSPLHF. CDR3 nucleotides: TGTGCCAGCAGCCACCTCCGGGACCCGGGCATCTATAATTCACCCCTCCACTTT.

This clonotype was seen a few times. The chain recombines TRBV15 with TRBJ1-6, with 9 nucleotides matching TRBD1. The CDR3 has 16 residues. The germline V gene has CDR1 LNHNV and CDR2 YYDKDF (reference sequence). Trimming at V came to 5 bases and at J to 5 bases, leaving 7 bases not matched to a gene. CDR3: CATSARDRENNSPLHF. CDR3 in DNA: TGTGCCACCAGCGCCCGGGACAGGGAGAATAATTCACCCCTCCACTTT.

Turning to this clonotype: This may be a read error: a much more frequent sequence differs by one nucleotide. The chain combines TRBV27 with TRBJ2-1; the D gene could be TRBD1 or TRBD2 (5 bases each). CDR1 and CDR2 from the germline V gene are MNHEY and SMNVEV (reference sequence). This CDR3 spans 13 amino acids. V was clipped by 8 bases and J by 6 bases, with 14 bases between them. CDR3 sequence (DNA): TGTGCCAGCGGTGTCCGGGGCTCCAATGAGCAGTTCTTC. Amino acid sequence: CASGVRGSNEQFF.

The gene calls are TRBV20-1 and TRBJ2-7; 7 nucleotides agree with TRBD2. The CDR3 extends over 14 amino acids. Trimming took 2 bases from V and 4 from J; bases not matched to a gene: 8. Per the germline V gene, CDR1 is DFQATT and CDR2 is SNEGSKA (reference sequence). Here the CDR3 DNA reads TGCAGTGCTAGACGCCTAGCGGAGATATACGAGCAGTACTTC. It encodes CSARRLAEIYEQYF.

V is TRBV18 and J is TRBJ1-1, with D hard to call. Germline V lookup: CDR1 KGHSH, CDR2 LQKENI. V lost 0 bases to trimming and J lost 1 base, with 3 bases between them. This CDR3 has 13 residues. This chain's CDR3 is CASSPPKNTEAFF. The CDR3 DNA sequence: TGTGCCAGCTCACCACCGAAGAACACTGAAGCTTTCTTT.

The CDR3 DNA reads as TGTGCCAGCAATTTCCCTAACTTCGGGACAGAAAATCAGCCCCAGCATTTT. Protein sequence: CASNFPNFGTENQPQHF. V and J are TRBV28 and TRBJ1-5; 7 positions agree with TRBD1. The CDR3 sequence is 17 residues long. Trimming at V came to 7 bases and at J to 4 bases, leaving 16 bases not matched to a gene. Germline CDR1 and CDR2: MDHEN and SYDVKM.

This clonotype occurred many times. This sequence joins TRBV6-6 and TRBJ2-1; a possible D gene is TRBD1 (5 bases). CDR1 is MNHNY, CDR2 SVGAGI, per germline (reference sequence). V dropped 3 bases and J dropped 5 bases, with 11 bases sitting between them. There are 14 residues in the CDR3. The CDR3 loop is CASSYRQKDNEQFF. DNA of the CDR3: TGTGCCAGCAGTTATCGACAGAAAGACAATGAGCAGTTCTTC.

The chain recombines TRBV20-1 with TRBJ2-1; TRBD2 agrees at 7 bases. Germline V gives CDR1 DFQATT, CDR2 SNEGSKA (reference sequence). CDR3 size: 14 residues. After removal of 6 bases from V and 0 bases from J, the junction contained 5 bases not matched to a gene. In DNA form, the CDR3 reads TGCAGTGCCCCGCGGGGGTCCTCCTACAATGAGCAGTTCTTC. Translated: CSAPRGSSYNEQFF.

This chain links TRBV16 with TRBJ1-1; tentatively, D is TRBD1 (6 bases). Trimming removed 4 bases from V and 11 bases from J, with 20 bases in between. The germline gives CDR1 KGHSY, CDR2 FQNENV. The CDR3 contains 14 residues. The CDR3 nucleotides are TGTGCCAGCAGCCCTTTTGGGGGAACAGGGTATGCTTTCTTT. This translates into CASSPFGGTGYAFF.

The table lists this clonotype with many counts. This chain joins TRBV15 and TRBJ2-1; unclear D gene. V was pared by 4 bases and J by 6 bases, with 19 bases between. This CDR3 is 16 amino acids long. Germline V gene data show CDR1 as LNHNV and CDR2 as YYDKDF (reference sequence). The CDR3 bases are TGTGCCACCAGCACTAGAAAGAGAACTACGCCCAATGAGCAGTTCTTC. Translating gives CATSTRKRTTPNEQFF.

The chain joins TRBV19 to TRBJ2-1; 14 bases fit TRBD2. J lost 4 bases, V lost 1 base, and 6 bases had no gene match. CDR3 length: 18 amino acids. Looked up from germline, CDR1 is LNHDA and CDR2 is SQIVND (reference sequence). CDR3 amino acids: CASSIGGLAGVGYNEQFF. For the CDR3, the DNA is TGTGCCAGTAGTATAGGGGGACTAGCGGGAGTGGGGTACAATGAGCAGTTCTTC. The full variable domain, in which reference TRBV19 and TRBJ2-1 provide the parts outside the CDR3, is DGGITQSPKYLFRKEGQNVTLSCEQNLNHDAMYWYRQDPGQGLRLIYYSQIVNDFQKGDIAEGYSVSREKKESFPLTVTSAQKNPTAFYLCASSIGGLAGVGYNEQFFGPGTRLTVL.

Remarks on this clonotype: Since no conserved phenylalanine or tryptophan closes the CDR3, a read error is the likely cause. The chain couples TRBV5-1 to TRBJ2-4; 12 bases fit TRBD2. J was trimmed by 6 bases and V by 3 bases; bases with no gene match: 10. The germline gives CDR1 SGHRS, CDR2 YFSETQ. This CDR3 is 17 amino acids long. In nucleotides, the CDR3 is TGCGCCAGCAGCTCGGGACTAGCGGGCCCCCTAGGAAACATTCAGTACTTA. Protein: CASSSGLAGPLGNIQYL.

The chain carries TRBV3-1 and TRBJ2-2, with D tentatively TRBD1 or TRBD2 (6 bases each). With 8 bases removed from V and 0 bases from J, the gap between germline ends came to 19 bases. Germline CDR1 reads LGHDT; CDR2 reads YNNKEL (reference sequence). The CDR3 runs 17 residues. CDR3 protein: CASPHLHGGPNTGELFF. As DNA, the CDR3 is TGTGCCAGCCCCCACCTCCACGGGGGCCCGAACACCGGGGAGCTGTTTTTT.

In its sample, this clonotype was seen many times. The chain combines TRBV6-2 or TRBV6-3 with TRBJ2-2; 8 nucleotides match TRBD2. CDR3 length equals 15 residues. V lost 6 bases and J lost 2; bases outside the gene matches: 5. The germline gives CDR1 MNHEY, CDR2 SVGEGT. For the CDR3, the DNA is TGTGCCAGCAGCCCACTAGCGGATAACACCGGGGAGCTGTTTTTT. This codes for CASSPLADNTGELFF.

This clonotype was recorded at least ten times. The chain has TRBV10-2 and TRBJ2-6; 7 nucleotides agree with TRBD1. This CDR3 has 19 residues. The V gene end was trimmed by 4 bases and the J gene end by 5 bases; junction bases not matched to a gene: 17. Looked up from germline, CDR1 is WSHSY and CDR2 is SAAADI. The DNA for the CDR3 is TGCGCCAGCAGTGGACCGGACAGGATTCCCTTTCTCTGGGCCAACGTCCTGACTTTC. It encodes CASSGPDRIPFLWANVLTF.

This clonotype occurred many times. V and J are TRBV19 and TRBJ1-2, with D uncertain. The CDR3 has 14 amino acids. Trimming removed 8 bases from V and 1 base from J, with 14 bases in between. CDR1 is LNHDA, CDR2 SQIVND, per germline (reference sequence). The CDR3 region has the DNA TGTGCCAGTTCCTGGGAGGGCTTTAACTATGGCTACACCTTC. This sequence encodes CASSWEGFNYGYTF.